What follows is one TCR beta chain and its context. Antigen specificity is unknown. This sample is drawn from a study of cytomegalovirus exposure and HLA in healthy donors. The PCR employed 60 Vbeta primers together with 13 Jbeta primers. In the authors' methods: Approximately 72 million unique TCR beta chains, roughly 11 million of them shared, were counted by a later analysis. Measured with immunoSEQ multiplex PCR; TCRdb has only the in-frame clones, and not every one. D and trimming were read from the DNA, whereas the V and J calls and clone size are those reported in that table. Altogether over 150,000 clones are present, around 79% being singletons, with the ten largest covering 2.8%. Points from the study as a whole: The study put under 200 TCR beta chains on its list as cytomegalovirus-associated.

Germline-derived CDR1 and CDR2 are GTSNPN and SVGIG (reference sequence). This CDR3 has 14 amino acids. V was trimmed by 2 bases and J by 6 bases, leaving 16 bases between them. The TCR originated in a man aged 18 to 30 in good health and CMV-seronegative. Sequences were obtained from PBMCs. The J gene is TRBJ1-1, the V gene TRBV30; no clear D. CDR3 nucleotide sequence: TGTGCCTGGAGTAAAGACGGGGAAGTCTCTGAAGCTTTCTTT. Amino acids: CAWSKDGEVSEAFF.